This paragraph covers one TCR beta chain sequence. Its antigen is not known. The entry originates in a study of OX40 agonist ivuxolimab in advanced cancers. Whole-study context: Ivuxolimab, which is an agonistic anti-OX40 (CD134) antibody, was administered to the patients. Whole-study findings and limits: The authors also found low normalized T-cell clonal expansion in some nonresponders.

Trimming left V 0 bases short and J 0 bases short, with 11 bases between. The CDR3 runs to 16 residues. Germline V gene data show CDR1 as MNHEY and CDR2 as SMNVEV (reference sequence). Produced via immunoSEQ multiplex PCR; TCRdb's table is partial and in-frame only. Of 20,000 or so clones in the sample, 84% were seen once. The chain carries TRBV27 and TRBJ1-1, with D possibly TRBD1 on 5 matching bases. Here the sequenced sample was CD4+ or CD8+ T cells sorted from blood, taken in a trial of the OX40 agonist ivuxolimab. This clonotype originated in an adult with an advanced solid tumor such as melanoma, head and neck, liver or kidney cancer. The CDR3 loop reads CASSLSYRGMNTEAFF. Here the CDR3 DNA reads TGTGCCAGCAGTTTATCGTATAGGGGCATGAACACTGAAGCTTTCTTT.